What follows are 13 T cell receptor beta chains derived from one specimen sequenced in a study of T cell clusters in autoimmune cytopenias. TRB was amplified by touch-down multiplex PCR, primer pools A and B combined. Reanalyzing the multiplex PCR reads, TCRdb keeps one entry per CDR3 protein, without DNA. Seen in this sample are 7,000 or so distinct CDR3 sequences; the ten most common clones hold about 23%. Some 40,000 genome equivalents of blood DNA were amplified for TRB. These data were likewise used in another study, on T cell repertoires in aging, cancer and after chemotherapy.

Sequencing was carried out using peripheral blood. The receptors were gathered from a human donor in good health.

The V gene is TRBV27, the J gene TRBJ2-7; TCRdb's D gene call, TRBD1, goes unchecked for lack of DNA. The CDR3 totals 15 residues. Germline CDR1 is MNHEY and CDR2 is SMNVEV (reference sequence). Here the CDR3 reads CASSSITGVSYEQYF.

V usage is TRBV30 and J usage is TRBJ1-1; the TCRdb D gene call, TRBD1, has no DNA to confirm it. Germline values: CDR1 GTSNPN, CDR2 SVGIG (reference sequence). The CDR3 runs 12 residues. Here the CDR3 reads CAGTGQNTEAFF.

The CDR3 spells CASSYRDSNNEQYF. This chain uses TRBV5-4 with TRBJ2-7; no DNA is available, so the TRBD1 call from TCRdb remains unchecked. CDR3 length: 14 amino acids. CDR1 is SGHNT and CDR2 is YYREEE in the germline V gene (reference sequence).

The rearrangement links TRBV27 to TRBJ2-7; lacking DNA, the TRBD1 call made by TCRdb goes unchecked. CDR1 is MNHEY, CDR2 SMNVEV, per germline (reference sequence). The length of the CDR3 is 16 residues. The CDR3 loop reads CASSFKPDRSSYEQYF.

V gene TRBV15 combines with J gene TRBJ2-7; the D call of TRBD1 rests on TCRdb alone, since no DNA is present to check it. The germline V gene encodes CDR1 LNHNV and CDR2 YYDKDF (reference sequence). The CDR3 sequence is 15 residues long. CDR3 residues: CATSRDWGAGYEQYF. The variable domain in full, with the rest retrieved from reference TRBV15 and TRBJ2-7, is DAMVIQNPRYQVTQFGKPVTLSCSQTLNHNVMYWYQQKSSQAPKLLFHYYDKDFNNEADTPDNFQSRRPNTSFCFLDIRSPGLGDTAMYLCATSRDWGAGYEQYFGPGTRLTVT.

V usage is TRBV19 and J usage is TRBJ1-1. Germline CDR1 reads LNHDA; CDR2 reads SQIVND (reference sequence). This CDR3 spans 15 amino acids. CDR3 residues: CASTTKVGGGTEAFF.

The CDR3 loop is CASSLWTGDIQYF. This chain uses TRBV5-1 with TRBJ2-4; with no DNA, the TCRdb D assignment of TRBD1 cannot be verified. This CDR3 contains 13 residues. Germline V CDR1 and CDR2: SGHRS, YFSETQ.

The rearrangement joins TRBV30 to TRBJ2-6. The CDR3 spans 16 residues. The germline V gene has CDR1 GTSNPN and CDR2 SVGIG (reference sequence). CDR3 amino acids: CAWSVRSYSGANVLTF. The whole variable domain, filled in from reference TRBV30 and TRBJ2-6, reads SQTIHQWPATLVQPVGSPLSLECTVEGTSNPNLYWYRQAAGRGLQLLFYSVGIGQISSEVPQNLSASRPQDRQFILSSKKLLLSDSGFYLCAWSVRSYSGANVLTFGAGSRLTVL.

V is TRBV29-1 and J is TRBJ1-2; TCRdb designates TRBD1, a call that cannot be tested without DNA. Germline V gene lookup returns CDR1 SQVTM and CDR2 ANQGSEA. The CDR3 loop spans 11 amino acids. CDR3 loop: CSVEAPGGYTF.

According to its frequency, this clonotype is medium-sized. The chain employs TRBV15 and TRBJ2-3; TCRdb selects TRBD1, and the lack of DNA leaves this call unchecked. In germline, CDR1 is LNHNV, CDR2 YYDKDF (reference sequence). This CDR3 comprises 15 residues. The CDR3 loop is CATSRDQGGTDTQYF.

The V call is TRBV6-5, the J call TRBJ2-4; TCRdb reports TRBD2, a call that lacks DNA to check it against. Germline CDR1 and CDR2: MNHEY and SVGAGI. The CDR3 spans 15 residues. This chain's CDR3 is CASRKGLAPKNIQYF.

The chain links TRBV30 to TRBJ2-7; TCRdb's D gene call, TRBD2, goes unchecked for lack of DNA. The CDR3 length is 15 residues. In germline, CDR1 is GTSNPN, CDR2 SVGIG (reference sequence). The CDR3 loop reads CAWTPDMGEGYEQYF.

This chain joins TRBV6-5 and TRBJ2-7; TCRdb reports TRBD2, a call that lacks DNA to check it against. The CDR3 is 16 amino acids. In germline, CDR1 is MNHEY, CDR2 SVGAGI. The CDR3 protein is CASRPLGLGDTYEQYF.